Listed below are T cell receptor beta chains from one sample, sequenced in a study of blood T cells in healthy people across ages. TCRdb recomputed calls from the 5' RACE reads with MiXCR, one row per CDR3 protein. The sample includes over a million distinct CDR3 sequences, approximately 43% of them seen just once. The specimen sequenced was blood. These receptor sequences come from a woman between 18 and 30 years old in good health. The CDR3 runs from the conserved cysteine through the conserved F or W. D genes are given only for firm matches. For some rows the clone size is stated as once, few or many, or as a class when expanded; others skip it.

>TRBJ2-2|.|TRBV4-1|few
CASSQGTGLNTGELFF
TGCGCCAGCAGCCAGGGGACGGGACTGAACACCGGGGAGCTGTTTTTT
>TRBJ2-1|TRBD1|TRBV20-1|.
CSDRQGHNEQFF
TGCAGTGACAGACAGGGTCACAATGAGCAGTTCTTC
>TRBJ2-7|.|TRBV20-1|.
CSAQSLERRSYEQYF
TGCAGTGCTCAATCACTGGAGCGGAGGTCCTACGAGCAGTACTTC
>TRBJ1-5|.|TRBV7-3|.
CASSLTPSQPQHF
TGTGCCAGCAGCTTAACGCCCAGTCAGCCCCAGCATTTT
>TRBJ2-3|.|TRBV6-5|many
CASSLGTVEDTQYF
TGTGCCAGCAGTCTTGGAACGGTTGAAGATACGCAGTATTTT
>TRBJ2-1|TRBD2|TRBV20-1|.
CSARESGRRDEQFF
TGCAGTGCTAGAGAAAGCGGGAGAAGGGATGAGCAGTTCTTC
>TRBJ1-2|.|TRBV15|few
CATSRDRQYYGYTF
TGTGCCACCAGCAGAGATCGCCAGTACTATGGCTACACCTTC
>TRBJ1-4|TRBD1|TRBV3-1|.
CASSQGPGQGRYNEKLFF
TGTGCCAGCAGCCAAGGCCCGGGACAGGGGCGATATAATGAAAAACTGTTTTTT
>TRBJ2-2|TRBD1|TRBV20-1|few
CSARPWDRTNTGELFF
TGCAGTGCTAGACCCTGGGACAGGACGAACACCGGGGAGCTGTTTTTT
>TRBJ1-5|TRBD1|TRBV20-1|once
CSAPDRVRNQPQHF
TGCAGTGCACCCGACAGGGTACGCAATCAGCCCCAGCATTTT